Described below is a single T cell receptor (beta chain) sequence and its context. The source of the sample is a study of T cells after posttransplantation cyclophosphamide. Repertoires were generated with immunoSEQ multiplex PCR, while TCRdb's copy carries only in-frame clones and drops some. The sample holds approximately 29,000 clones, 70% to 90% seen once. Peripheral blood was collected from the related graft donor on the marrow donation day. The J segment lost 4 bases and the V segment lost 2 bases, leaving 15 bases of the junction unmatched. The CDR3 covers 17 residues. Germline assignment: CDR1 GTSNPN and CDR2 SVGIG (reference sequence).

Sequenced material: PBMCs. V gene TRBV30 combines with J gene TRBJ2-7, with 9 bases that match TRBD1. The source is a man in his fifties or sixties. This chain's CDR3 is CAWSLLRRDRGYYEQYF. For the CDR3, the DNA is TGTGCCTGGAGTCTCTTACGACGCGACAGGGGGTATTACGAGCAGTACTTC.